This T cell receptor beta chain was captured in a study of beta chain features in type 1 diabetes. Across the whole study: Examination covered 107,917,701 sorted cells spanning all samples. Findings and caveats of the study: Naive, central memory and Treg TCRB repertoires appeared more alike in patients than in healthy donors. Type 1 diabetes patients had TCRB CDR3s that were shorter (moderately but significantly so) in all four CD4+ subsets.

Reverse transcription of all isolated RNA meant that expressed TCRB transcripts were sequenced. For naive, central memory and regulatory T cell samples, reads averaged around 3.8 million. TCRdb's table, derived via immunoSEQ multiplex PCR, lists solely in-frame clones and lacks some. The profile shows hundreds of thousands of clones, about 12% of them singletons. As regards this clone: Its matching antigen is unknown.

Trimming removed 2 bases from V and 5 bases from J; junction bases left unmatched: 13. The germline CDR1 and CDR2 sequences are MNHEY and SMNVEV (reference sequence). CDR3 length equals 17 residues. Averaging about 116 mL, one heparinised blood draw was given by each donor. The sequence was collected from a young woman with type 1 diabetes. Source material: naive CD4+ T cells from blood. V usage is TRBV27 and J usage is TRBJ1-1, with 8 nucleotides matching TRBD1. The CDR3 here is CASSLGTGRGLGTEAFF. The CDR3 DNA sequence: TGTGCCAGCAGTTTAGGGACAGGAAGGGGGCTAGGAACTGAAGCTTTCTTT.